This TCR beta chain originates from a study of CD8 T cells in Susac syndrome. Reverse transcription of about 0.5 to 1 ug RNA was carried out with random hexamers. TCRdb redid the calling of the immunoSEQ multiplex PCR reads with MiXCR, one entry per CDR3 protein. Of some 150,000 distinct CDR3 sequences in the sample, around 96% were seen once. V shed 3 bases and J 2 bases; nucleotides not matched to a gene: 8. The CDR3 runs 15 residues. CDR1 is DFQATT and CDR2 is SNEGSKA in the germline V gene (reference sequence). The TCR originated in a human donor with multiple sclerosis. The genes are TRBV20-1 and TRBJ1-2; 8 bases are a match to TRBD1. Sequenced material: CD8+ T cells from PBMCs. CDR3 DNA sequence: TGCAGTGCTAGGAAGGGACAGGAGGGGAACTATGGCTACACCTTC. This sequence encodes CSARKGQEGNYGYTF.